Included here is one TCR beta chain sequence, with context. This clonotype was counted at least ten times. This receptor's antigen is unknown. No quality values exist for individual bases; no much larger clone is one base distant. This beta chain is an off-target read within a library intended for alpha chains, so its frequency means little. The data were taken from a study of spatial heterogeneity in lung cancer (dated by TCRdb to about 2019). About the study as a whole: Beta-chain transcripts were consistently detected in greater numbers than alpha-chain transcripts, which likely reflected higher beta-chain transcript abundance. Nonsynonymous mutation counts, determined by whole-exome sequencing of tumor tissue, were related to TCR repertoire features. Both alpha and beta chains were TCR-sequenced in hundreds of tumor regions, approximately 68 matched nontumor lung samples and some 56 PBMC samples obtained at surgery. In the raw uncorrected reads, each unique combination of TCR and UMI appeared more than ten times on average. In non-small cell lung cancer, the study made a quantitative comparison of TCR alpha and beta repertoires among multiple tumor regions, matched nontumor lung and blood.

Broader findings and caveats from the paper: Ubiquitous expanded tumor TCRs showed up in blood more often at tumor resection than at routine follow-up. Additional single-cell paired TCR alpha and beta sequencing was considered necessary to confirm, at a functional level, the hypothesis that regional TCRs recognize regional mutations.

The germline V gene gives CDR1 as LGHNA and CDR2 as YSLEER. From the cysteine up to the phenylalanine, the CDR3 has a length of 14 residues. Left in the record is the CDR3 DNA by itself, 42 bases read in frame from the first base. The junction carries 14 bases between V and J, which are trimmed by 3 bases and 5 bases respectively. Libraries came from 5' RACE. The instrument given in TCRdb is NextSeq 500. To allow correction of PCR and sequencing errors, the TCR library protocol tagged every TCR cDNA molecule with a unique molecular identifier. The source study handled its data this way. TCR identification, UMI-based error correction and CDR3 extraction were all carried out with Decombinator tools. Expanded TCRs were defined as those above a frequency of 2 per 1,000, corresponding to the top 1% of the tumor frequency distribution. Renyi diversity was computed with the R vegan package after each repertoire had been subsampled 100 times to 5,000 TCRs. CDR3 similarity networks were constructed using string-kernel similarity of amino acid triplets, with links drawn between CDR3s whose pairwise similarity was above 0.82. Starting from the raw public reads, TCRdb applied fastp trimming at Q25, assembled clones with MiXCR and retained in-frame beta chains. When rows share a CDR3 protein, they turn into one entry using the most common DNA and genes. The V and J calls reflect TCRdb's pipeline rather than the authors' work. Recorded for this sample are 8,500 to 9,000 distinct CDR3 sequences; about 4.5% of them occurred a single time. The biggest ten clones account for 25% to 35% of the sample.

Reading the label with the study, this specimen's time point is: sample taken at primary tumor resection. Whole RNA extracted from tumor and nontumor lung tissue, or from cryopreserved PBMC samples, was used for TCR sequencing without cell sorting. Donors were under 95 patients with early-stage, untreated non-small cell lung cancer from the lung TRACERx cohort. Only patients with enough RNA available from two or more tumor regions were chosen for TCR sequencing. The clonotype was recovered from a male donor with early-stage non-small cell lung cancer. The sequenced sample was PBMCs, obtained at surgery. This chain is built from TRBV4-3 and TRBJ2-7; tentative D gene TRBD2, with 5 bases matching. The CDR3 protein: CASSQEVRAHEQYF. At the DNA level, the sequence is TGCGCCAGCAGCCAGGAGGTACGGGCCCACGAGCAGTACTTC.